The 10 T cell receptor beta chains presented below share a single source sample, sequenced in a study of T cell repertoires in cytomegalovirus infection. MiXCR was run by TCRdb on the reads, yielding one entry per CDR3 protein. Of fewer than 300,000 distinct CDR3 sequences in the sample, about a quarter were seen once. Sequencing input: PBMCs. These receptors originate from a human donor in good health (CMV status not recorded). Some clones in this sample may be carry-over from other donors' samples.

The CDR3 nucleotides are TGTGCCAGCAGCCTGGGAATAGGGGCCTACAATGAGCAGTTCTTC. This encodes CASSLGIGAYNEQFF. This chain joins TRBV7-6 and TRBJ2-1, with D perhaps matching TRBD1 (5 bases). The V gene lost 5 bases and the J gene lost 2 bases, with 13 bases spanning the gap. The CDR3 is 15 amino acids. The germline gives CDR1 SGHVS, CDR2 FNYEAQ.

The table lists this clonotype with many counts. DNA of the CDR3: TGTGCCAGCAGTTCCACGGGACAGTTCGGCAATCAGCCCCAGCATTTT. Its translation: CASSSTGQFGNQPQHF. This chain connects TRBV12-3 or TRBV12-4 to TRBJ1-5; 7 nucleotides line up with TRBD1. There are 16 residues in the CDR3. J was trimmed by 2 bases and V by 4 bases; bases with no gene match: 8.

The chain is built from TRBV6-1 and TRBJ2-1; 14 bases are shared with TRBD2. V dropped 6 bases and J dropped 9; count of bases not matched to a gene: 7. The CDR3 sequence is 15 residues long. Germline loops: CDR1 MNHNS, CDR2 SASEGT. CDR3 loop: CASRGGTSGRSEQFF. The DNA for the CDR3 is TGTGCCAGCAGGGGGGGGACTAGCGGGAGAAGTGAGCAGTTCTTC.

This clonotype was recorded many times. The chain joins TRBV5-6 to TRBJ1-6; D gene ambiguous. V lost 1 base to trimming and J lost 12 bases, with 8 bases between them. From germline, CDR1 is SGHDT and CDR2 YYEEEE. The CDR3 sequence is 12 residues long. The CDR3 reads CASSLIDGPLHF. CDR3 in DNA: TGTGCCAGCAGCTTGATCGACGGACCCCTCCACTTT.

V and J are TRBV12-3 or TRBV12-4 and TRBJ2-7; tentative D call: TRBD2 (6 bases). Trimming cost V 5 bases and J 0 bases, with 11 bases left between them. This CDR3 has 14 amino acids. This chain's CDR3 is CASSRGLRSYEQYF. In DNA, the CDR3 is TGTGCCAGCAGTCGGGGACTCCGCTCCTACGAGCAGTACTTC.

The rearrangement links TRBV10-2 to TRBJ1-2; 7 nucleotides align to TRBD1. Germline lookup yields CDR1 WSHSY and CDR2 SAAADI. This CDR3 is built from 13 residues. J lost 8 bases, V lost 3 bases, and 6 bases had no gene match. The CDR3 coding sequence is TGCGCCAGCAGTGAAACAGGGGCGGGCGGCTACACCTTC. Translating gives CASSETGAGGYTF.

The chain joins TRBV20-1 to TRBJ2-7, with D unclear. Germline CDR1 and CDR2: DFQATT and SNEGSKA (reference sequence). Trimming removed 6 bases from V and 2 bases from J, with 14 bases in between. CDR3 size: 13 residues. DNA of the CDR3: TGCAGTGCGACCCCGGACCCGGCCTACGAGCAGTACTTC. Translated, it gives CSATPDPAYEQYF.

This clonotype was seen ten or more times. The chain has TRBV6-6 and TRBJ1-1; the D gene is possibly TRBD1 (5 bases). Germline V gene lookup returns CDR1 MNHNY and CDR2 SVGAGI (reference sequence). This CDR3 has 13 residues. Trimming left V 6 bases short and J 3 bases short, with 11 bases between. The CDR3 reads CASSPGSDTEAFF. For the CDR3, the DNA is TGTGCCAGCAGCCCAGGGTCGGACACTGAAGCTTTCTTT.

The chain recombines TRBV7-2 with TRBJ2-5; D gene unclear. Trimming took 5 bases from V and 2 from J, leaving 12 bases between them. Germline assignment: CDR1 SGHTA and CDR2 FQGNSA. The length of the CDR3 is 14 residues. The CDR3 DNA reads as TGTGCCAGCAGCCTCAGTGGCAGACAAGAGACCCAGTACTTC. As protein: CASSLSGRQETQYF. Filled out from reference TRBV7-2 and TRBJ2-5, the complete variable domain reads GAGVSQSPSNKVTEKGKDVELRCDPISGHTALYWYRQSLGQGLEFLIYFQGNSAPDKSGLPSDRFSAERTGGSVSTLTIQRTQQEDSAVYLCASSLSGRQETQYFGPGTRLLVL.

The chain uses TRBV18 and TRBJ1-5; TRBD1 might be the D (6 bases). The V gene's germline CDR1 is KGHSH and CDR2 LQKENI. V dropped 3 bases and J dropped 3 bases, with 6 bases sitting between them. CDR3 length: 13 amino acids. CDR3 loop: CASSPGHNQPQHF. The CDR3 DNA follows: TGTGCCAGCTCACCGGGACACAATCAGCCCCAGCATTTT.